This T cell receptor (beta chain) was observed in a study of response to subunit inactivated influenza vaccine. General observations from the study: Every seasonal influenza vaccination brings in few new T cells, the authors suggested.

CDR1 is SGHKS and CDR2 is YYEKEE in the germline V gene (reference sequence). The CDR3 is made up of 17 amino acids. V was cut by 0 bases and J by 2 bases, with 15 bases left in between. TCRdb recomputed calls from the RT-PCR reads with MiXCR, one row per CDR3 protein. The profile shows more than 700,000 distinct CDR3 sequences, about 20% of them singletons. Points on this clonotype: The antigen is unknown.

The V and J genes are TRBV5-5 and TRBJ2-1; possible D gene TRBD2, 6 bases. The clonotype originates from a man aged 50 to 59 who received an inactivated influenza vaccine. Sequencing was performed on PBMCs from blood, taken around 5 days after vaccination. Here the CDR3 DNA reads TGTGCCAGCAGCTTGGGACTAGGACGGAACGCCTACAATGAGCAGTTCTTC. Its protein is CASSLGLGRNAYNEQFF.